The 10 T cell receptor beta chains presented below share a single source sample, sequenced in a study of blood T cell repertoires in COVID-19. Some clones are missing from TCRdb's copy, which holds only in-frame ones; the method was immunoSEQ multiplex PCR. The sample includes a few hundred thousand clones, about 90% of them seen just once. Sequences were obtained from PBMCs or T cells enriched from blood (not recorded which). Every receptor here comes from a human donor in a cohort exposed to, infected with or recovered from COVID-19 (not recorded which). The donor label of this sample is uncertain.

This clone was seen once. The chain carries TRBV9 and TRBJ1-1; D is undetermined. V was shortened by 6 bases and J by 0 bases, with 9 bases between the two germline ends. The CDR3 totals 13 residues. CDR1 is SGDLS, CDR2 YYNGEE, per germline. Here the CDR3 reads CASTERLNTEAFF. The CDR3 DNA reads as TGTGCCAGCACCGAGAGGTTGAACACTGAAGCTTTCTTT.

The V and J genes are TRBV12-5 and TRBJ2-7, with D possibly matching TRBD1 (5 bases). The germline CDR1 and CDR2 sequences are LGHNT and FRNRAP. The CDR3 sequence is 13 residues long. V shed 2 bases and J shed 3 bases, with 8 bases lying between them. The CDR3 is CASGLRGGYEQYF. As DNA, the CDR3 is TGTGCTAGTGGTTTGAGGGGTGGCTACGAGCAGTACTTC.

CDR3 residues: CASSTLDSLGNGYTF. In DNA form, the CDR3 reads TGTGCCAGTAGTACCCTCGACAGTTTGGGGAATGGCTACACCTTC. The genes are TRBV19 and TRBJ1-2, with D possibly TRBD1 on 5 matching bases. The CDR3 loop spans 15 amino acids. V was pared by 4 bases and J by 6 bases, with 18 bases between. Germline-derived CDR1 and CDR2 are LNHDA and SQIVND (reference sequence).

The V and J genes are TRBV30 and TRBJ2-7; D perhaps matches TRBD2 (6 bases). The germline V gene has CDR1 GTSNPN and CDR2 SVGIG (reference sequence). This CDR3 contains 13 residues. V was pared by 2 bases and J by 7 bases, with 15 bases between. DNA of the CDR3: TGTGCCTGGAGTTCCCCCCCCGGGGGTGAGCAGTACTTC. Translation: CAWSSPPGGEQYF.

The rearrangement joins TRBV7-9 to TRBJ1-1; 8 bases are shared with TRBD1. This CDR3 has 18 amino acids. Germline loops: CDR1 SEHNR, CDR2 FQNEAQ (reference sequence). V lost 1 base, J lost 6 bases, and 16 bases stayed unmatched. Here the CDR3 reads CASSLDRDRFGYGAEAFF. CDR3 sequence (DNA): TGTGCCAGCAGCTTAGATAGGGACAGGTTCGGCTACGGGGCTGAAGCTTTCTTT.

The rearrangement links TRBV7-3 to TRBJ2-3; D might be TRBD2 (6 bases). The V end was cut by 5 bases, the J end by 0 bases, with 12 bases between. There are 15 residues in the CDR3. The germline V gene encodes CDR1 SGHTA and CDR2 FQGTGA. CDR3 amino acids: CASSPSGASTDTQYF. CDR3 bases: TGTGCCAGCAGCCCCTCGGGAGCTAGCACAGATACGCAGTATTTT. Variable domain in full (rest from reference TRBV7-3 and TRBJ2-3): GAGVSQTPSNKVTEKGKYVELRCDPISGHTALYWYRQSLGQGPEFLIYFQGTGAADDSGLPNDRFFAVRPEGSVSTLKIQRTERGDSAVYLCASSPSGASTDTQYFGPGTRLTVL.

The rearrangement links TRBV5-6 to TRBJ2-5; the match to TRBD1 covers 9 bases. The CDR3 is 13 amino acids. V lost 4 bases and J lost 9; bases outside the gene matches: 7. Germline assignment: CDR1 SGHDT and CDR2 YYEEEE. The CDR3 sequence is CASSRGQGLAQYF. The CDR3 coding sequence is TGTGCCAGCAGCCGGGGACAGGGTTTGGCCCAGTACTTC.

The chain links TRBV7-9 to TRBJ1-2, with 10 nucleotides matching TRBD1. V lost 7 bases to trimming and J lost 7 bases; unmatched junction nucleotides: 9. Germline V lookup: CDR1 SEHNR, CDR2 FQNEAQ (reference sequence). There are 14 residues in the CDR3. The chain's CDR3 is CASIPSGQGTGYTF. CDR3 nucleotides: TGTGCCAGCATTCCTTCGGGACAGGGGACTGGCTACACCTTC.

The V and J genes are TRBV5-1 and TRBJ2-1, with D perhaps matching TRBD2 (6 bases). V was cut by 1 base and J by 2 bases, with 22 bases left in between. This CDR3 spans 19 amino acids. Germline loops: CDR1 SGHRS, CDR2 YFSETQ. CDR3 in amino acids: CASSLTSYDPATPYNEQFF. The CDR3 nucleotides read TGCGCCAGCAGCTTGACTAGCTATGATCCGGCTACACCCTACAATGAGCAGTTCTTC.

The CDR3 bases are TGCGCCAGCAGCCAATGGGAGACAGGGAGCGGCTATGGCTACACCTTC. This gives the protein CASSQWETGSGYGYTF. The rearrangement uses TRBV4-1 and TRBJ1-2, with 7 bases aligning to TRBD1. The germline V gene encodes CDR1 MGHRA and CDR2 YSYEKL. The ends lost 2 bases at V and 4 bases at J; junction bases unmatched: 10. The CDR3 runs 16 residues.